Sequencing of this T cell receptor beta chain was carried out in a study of T-cell memory formation after mild COVID-19. There are a few counts of this clonotype. Germline lookup yields CDR1 MGHDK and CDR2 SYGVNS. Trimming stripped 6 bases from V and 6 bases from J, with 12 bases between. This CDR3 is built from 13 residues. TCRdb used MiXCR to reprocess the 5' RACE reads, holding one entry per CDR3 protein. Altogether about 160,000 distinct CDR3 sequences are present, around 30% being singletons, with the ten largest covering around 12%. This rearrangement joins TRBV25-1 to TRBJ2-1; D possibly uses TRBD1 or TRBD2 (5 bases each). Sequenced material: PBMCs or a T cell subset sorted from them (not recorded which). This TCR came from an adult woman who had mild COVID-19 (a few samples of this study predate the infection). Cell type and time point are not known. The CDR3 nucleotides are TGTGCCAGCAGCGGTGGGGGTCTCAATGAGCAGTTCTTC. Translation: CASSGGGLNEQFF.